A single sample gave rise to the 23 T cell receptor beta chains below, sequenced in a study of shared clonotypes between healthy human individuals. The assay was immunoSEQ multiplex PCR, and TCRdb's table has in-frame clones only and misses some. This table has fewer than 2.5 million clones, 93% appearing once. Sequencing input: naive CD4+ T cells from PBMCs. The sample's subset: CD45RA+ positively selected. These receptor sequences come from a man in his late teens or twenties in good health. Some clones in this sample may be carry-over from other donors' samples.

This clone was observed a single time. This rearrangement joins TRBV7-2 to TRBJ2-5; 13 nucleotides line up with TRBD2. After removal of 5 bases from V and 2 bases from J, the junction contained 5 bases not matched to a gene. The CDR3 loop spans 16 amino acids. Looked up from germline, CDR1 is SGHTA and CDR2 is FQGNSA. The CDR3 here is CASSPGTSGAQETQYF. The DNA of the CDR3 is TGTGCCAGCAGCCCCGGGACTAGCGGGGCGCAAGAGACCCAGTACTTC.

The chain joins TRBV5-4 to TRBJ2-1, with D uncertain. The germline V and J ends were trimmed by 4 bases and 8 bases, with 16 bases remaining between them. Germline CDR1 and CDR2: SGHNT and YYREEE (reference sequence). This CDR3 spans 14 amino acids. The CDR3 reads CASSPTVRVDEQFF. DNA of the CDR3: TGTGCCAGCAGCCCGACGGTCCGGGTTGATGAGCAGTTCTTC.

The gene calls are TRBV30 and TRBJ2-7; D perhaps matches TRBD2 (6 bases). The CDR3 has 13 amino acids. Germline V gene lookup returns CDR1 GTSNPN and CDR2 SVGIG (reference sequence). V dropped 4 bases and J dropped 3 bases, with 13 bases sitting between them. The CDR3 sequence: CAWKIGGIYEQYF. DNA for the CDR3: TGTGCCTGGAAAATTGGCGGGATCTACGAGCAGTACTTC.

The chain couples TRBV6-6 to TRBJ2-1, with TRBD2 identical over 10 bases. The CDR3 has 14 residues. Germline CDR1 and CDR2: MNHNY and SVGAGI (reference sequence). V dropped 9 bases and J dropped 1; count of bases not matched to a gene: 3. The DNA of the CDR3 is TGTGCCAGTTCTAGCGGGGGATCCTACAATGAGCAGTTCTTC. Residues: CASSSGGSYNEQFF.

On this clone itself: Other DNA sequences in this specimen translate into the identical CDR3. The rearrangement uses TRBV7-2 and TRBJ2-2, with D possibly TRBD1 on 5 matching bases. V dropped 1 base and J dropped 4 bases, with 7 bases sitting between them. CDR1 SGHTA and CDR2 FQGNSA come from the germline V gene. The CDR3 covers 14 residues. In nucleotides, the CDR3 is TGTGCCAGCAGCTTAGAGGGGCGCACCGGGGAGCTGTTTTTT. Amino acid sequence: CASSLEGRTGELFF.

Comments on this clone: One junction end disagrees with the germline gene, perhaps due to a read error. The CDR3 nucleotides are TGTGCCACCGGCAGAACACTAGTGAACGAGCAGTACTTC. This sequence encodes CATGRTLVNEQYF. The chain links TRBV15 to TRBJ2-7, with a possible D match to TRBD2 (5 bases). Germline V CDR1 and CDR2: LNHNV, YYDKDF (reference sequence). This CDR3 spans 13 amino acids.

This chain links TRBV30 with TRBJ1-3; D is uncertain. CDR1 is GTSNPN and CDR2 is SVGIG in the germline V gene (reference sequence). V was pared by 3 bases and J by 0 bases, with 6 bases between. The CDR3 length is 13 residues. The CDR3 sequence: CAWRWGSGNTIYF. The CDR3 DNA is TGTGCCTGGAGGTGGGGCTCTGGAAACACCATATATTTT.

V usage is TRBV10-3 and J usage is TRBJ2-2; TRBD1 aligns across 9 bases. Germline trimming cut 10 bases from V and 4 bases from J; bases unmatched to any gene: 10. Germline V CDR1 and CDR2: ENHRY, SYGVKD. The CDR3 sequence is 15 residues long. The CDR3 protein is CATVEGQGGTGELFF. CDR3 nucleotide sequence: TGTGCCACCGTGGAGGGACAGGGAGGCACCGGGGAGCTGTTTTTT.

This chain connects TRBV18 to TRBJ2-2; tentatively, D is TRBD1 (5 bases). This CDR3 is built from 17 residues. Looked up from germline, CDR1 is KGHSH and CDR2 is LQKENI. Trimming took 5 bases from V and 6 from J, leaving 22 bases between them. The DNA of the CDR3 is TGTGCCAGCTCAACGCCTATGGGCAGGGCGGAAGCCGGGGAGCTGTTTTTT. The encoded protein is CASSTPMGRAEAGELFF.

The V gene is TRBV5-1, the J gene TRBJ2-5; D call uncertain. CDR3 length: 14 residues. Trimming left V 0 bases short and J 2 bases short, with 8 bases between. CDR1 is SGHRS and CDR2 is YFSETQ in the germline V gene. This CDR3 reads CASSLDVGQETQYF. The CDR3 nucleotides are TGCGCCAGCAGCTTGGATGTGGGACAAGAGACCCAGTACTTC.

This rearrangement joins TRBV19 to TRBJ1-2; no clear D. The V gene's germline CDR1 is LNHDA and CDR2 SQIVND (reference sequence). The CDR3 runs 15 residues. The V end was cut by 0 bases, the J end by 3 bases, with 11 bases between. CDR3 in DNA: TGTGCCAGTAGTATAGATCCGCGCCGGGACTATGGCTACACCTTC. Amino acid sequence: CASSIDPRRDYGYTF.

The chain employs TRBV19 and TRBJ2-7; 8 bases line up with TRBD1. Germline assignment: CDR1 LNHDA and CDR2 SQIVND (reference sequence). This CDR3 is built from 14 residues. Losses at the gene ends were 3 bases for V and 6 bases for J; bases not matched to a gene: 7. CDR3 in amino acids: CASSMGQGASEQYF. Written as DNA, the CDR3 is TGTGCCAGTAGTATGGGGCAGGGGGCAAGCGAGCAGTACTTC. Drawing the rest from reference TRBV19 and TRBJ2-7, the complete variable domain is DGGITQSPKYLFRKEGQNVTLSCEQNLNHDAMYWYRQDPGQGLRLIYYSQIVNDFQKGDIAEGYSVSREKKESFPLTVTSAQKNPTAFYLCASSMGQGASEQYFGPGTRLTVT.

The chain carries TRBV6-6 and TRBJ1-4, with TRBD1 as a possible D gene (5 bases). In germline, CDR1 is MNHNY, CDR2 SVGAGI (reference sequence). The V gene lost 6 bases and the J gene lost 4 bases, with 12 bases spanning the gap. This CDR3 has 14 amino acids. The CDR3 nucleotides are TGTGCCAGCAGACCGGGGGTGATTAATGAAAAACTGTTTTTT. The encoded protein is CASRPGVINEKLFF.

The chain couples TRBV6-1 to TRBJ2-1; the D gene is possibly TRBD1 (5 bases). CDR3 size: 13 residues. Germline V gives CDR1 MNHNS, CDR2 SASEGT. V was cut by 5 bases and J by 13 bases, with 18 bases left in between. The CDR3 DNA reads TGTGCCAGCAGTCGGACACCCCTACCGCCCCAGTTCTTC. Translation gives CASSRTPLPPQFF.

This clone was seen more than once but under ten times. The rearrangement links TRBV7-2 to TRBJ1-5; D possibly corresponds to TRBD1 (6 bases). The CDR3 consists of 15 residues. The germline V and J ends were trimmed by 3 bases and 6 bases, with 15 bases remaining between them. The germline gives CDR1 SGHTA, CDR2 FQGNSA. The CDR3 spells CASSFHRVPSQPQHF. CDR3 nucleotides: TGTGCCAGCAGCTTCCACAGGGTACCAAGTCAGCCCCAGCATTTT. Full variable domain (outside the CDR3, taken from reference TRBV7-2 and TRBJ1-5): GAGVSQSPSNKVTEKGKDVELRCDPISGHTALYWYRQSLGQGLEFLIYFQGNSAPDKSGLPSDRFSAERTGGSVSTLTIQRTQQEDSAVYLCASSFHRVPSQPQHFGDGTRLSIL.

In regard to this clone: Other DNA sequences within the sample encode an identical CDR3. The chain is built from TRBV30 and TRBJ2-1, with D possibly being TRBD2 (5 bases). CDR1 is GTSNPN, CDR2 SVGIG, per germline (reference sequence). This CDR3 region has 13 residues. The V gene lost 5 bases and the J gene lost 0 bases, with 8 bases spanning the gap. DNA of the CDR3: TGTGCCTGGTCAACTAGCTCCTACAATGAGCAGTTCTTC. Amino acids: CAWSTSSYNEQFF.

J is TRBJ2-1 and V is TRBV7-9; TRBD2 agrees at 7 bases. There are 16 residues in the CDR3. Germline V CDR1 and CDR2: SEHNR, FQNEAQ (reference sequence). V trimming: 2 bases; J trimming: 3 bases; junction bases outside the gene matches: 7. The CDR3: CASSLPRASGYNEQFF. Here the CDR3 DNA reads TGTGCCAGCAGCTTACCTCGGGCTAGCGGCTACAATGAGCAGTTCTTC.

The chain combines TRBV5-8 with TRBJ1-4; D is perhaps TRBD1 (6 bases). CDR1 is SGHTS, CDR2 YDEGEE, per germline. Trimming removed 5 bases at V and 8 bases at J, with 16 bases between. CDR3 size: 14 residues. The CDR3 bases are TGTGCCAGCAGACAGCCAGGGGCAGGAGAAAAACTGTTTTTT. This gives the protein CASRQPGAGEKLFF.

Of note for this clone: Other DNA sequences in this specimen translate into the identical CDR3. The V and J genes are TRBV5-1 and TRBJ2-3; 9 nucleotides match TRBD2. V dropped 4 bases and J dropped 1; count of bases not matched to a gene: 1. Germline assignment: CDR1 SGHRS and CDR2 YFSETQ. The CDR3 length is 14 residues. This CDR3 is CASSRTSGTDTQYF. The CDR3 bases are TGCGCCAGCAGCAGGACTAGCGGCACAGATACGCAGTATTTT.

This chain links TRBV7-3 with TRBJ1-1, with D uncertain. The V gene's germline CDR1 is SGHTA and CDR2 FQGTGA. Trimming removed 5 bases from V and 1 base from J, with 11 bases in between. The CDR3 is 14 residues long. The CDR3 region is CASSDGGWNTEAFF. The CDR3 nucleotides are TGTGCCAGCAGCGACGGAGGGTGGAACACTGAAGCTTTCTTT. The full variable domain, its missing parts supplied by reference TRBV7-3 and TRBJ1-1, is GAGVSQTPSNKVTEKGKYVELRCDPISGHTALYWYRQSLGQGPEFLIYFQGTGAADDSGLPNDRFFAVRPEGSVSTLKIQRTERGDSAVYLCASSDGGWNTEAFFGQGTRLTVV.

The J gene is TRBJ2-7, the V gene TRBV5-6; TRBD2 might be the D (5 bases). The CDR3 runs 16 residues. Looked up from germline, CDR1 is SGHDT and CDR2 is YYEEEE. The V end was cut by 4 bases, the J end by 0 bases, with 17 bases between. CDR3 nucleotides: TGTGCCAGCAGCCCCAGGAGGAAGCTGAGCTCCTACGAGCAGTACTTC. This codes for CASSPRRKLSSYEQYF.

This clone was detected only once. The chain's CDR3 is CASSGGVSGNTIYF. The CDR3 nucleotides read TGTGCCAGCAGCGGGGGTGTCTCTGGAAACACCATATATTTT. This chain links TRBV6-1 with TRBJ1-3, with D possibly TRBD1 on 5 matching bases. There are 14 residues in the CDR3. The V end lost 6 bases, the J end lost 0 bases, and 9 bases lay between the germline ends. The germline V gene encodes CDR1 MNHNS and CDR2 SASEGT.

The V call is TRBV27, the J call TRBJ2-7; TRBD1 matches 9 bases. Germline V gene data show CDR1 as MNHEY and CDR2 as SMNVEV (reference sequence). The length of the CDR3 is 15 residues. Germline trimming cut 5 bases from V and 4 bases from J; bases unmatched to any gene: 9. Written as DNA, the CDR3 is TGTGCCAGCAGTACCCTCGGACAGGGGAGGTACGAGCAGTACTTC. This sequence encodes CASSTLGQGRYEQYF.